The clone carrying this T cell receptor beta chain was seen a few times. Its antigen is not known. This entry comes from a study of blood T cells in healthy people across ages. Overall study findings and caveats: Higher diversity, along with more naive CD4+ cells, distinguished long-lived donors from aged donors.

It was with a sample-barcoded 5' primer and a J-beta primer mix that a second PCR of about 6 to 12 cycles was run. A minimum of 2.5 million CDR3-containing paired-end reads was obtained for each sample. TCRdb itself ran the 5' RACE reads through MiXCR, one entry per CDR3 protein. The sample lists about 1,500,000 distinct CDR3 sequences, 28% occurring once. Total RNA, at least 5.5 micrograms per sample, came from PBMCs. The ends lost 6 bases at V and 7 bases at J; junction bases unmatched: 6. There are 14 residues in the CDR3. The TCR originated in a woman aged 25 to 39 in good health. The sequenced sample was blood. V usage is TRBV12-3 or TRBV12-4 and J usage is TRBJ1-2, with 12 bases that match TRBD1. The DNA of the CDR3 is TGTGCCAGCAGACTGGGACAGGGGGCCAGTGGCTACACCTTC. Protein sequence: CASRLGQGASGYTF.